This T cell receptor (beta chain) was retrieved from a study of cytomegalovirus exposure and HLA in healthy donors (dated by TCRdb to the late 2010s). With regard to the full study: An earlier analysis of several hundred of the donors reported roughly 270 Gb of sequence data and about 100 million unique TCR beta sequences from roughly 200 million T cells. In a later analysis, previously published TCR beta repertoires from fewer than 750 donors were re-analyzed and high-resolution HLA genotyping was added so that TCR occurrence patterns could be studied. The study profiled the T cell repertoires of fewer than 850 subjects by immunosequencing and related them to cytomegalovirus serostatus. A handful of DR-DQ haplotypes were handled as single units for association and clustering because linkage in the cohort was strong. High-throughput TCR immunosequencing, statistical association of individual TCRs with disease status, and machine learning were combined to predict cytomegalovirus infection status. All discovery cohort repertoires had been generated on a single sequencing platform. Across 398 genotyped donors of the cohort, an average of roughly 230,000 unique TCR beta nucleotide sequences per donor were sequenced, and about a sixth of those sequences were non-productive. Typing coverage varied by locus: about 629-640 donors for A, B, C, DRB1 and DQB1; approximately 500 for DQA1; over 600 for DPA1; about 450 for DPB1. A separate validation cohort of over 95 different subjects was used in addition to the approximately 700-subject first cohort. In a later genetic analysis, genome-wide SNP genotypes for about three fifths of the roughly 670 donors were used, and that subset was treated as a discovery cohort. The study was designed to test whether signatures of past pathogen exposure could be identified by cataloging public T cell receptors. To decide whether each TCR beta V gene segment behaved as functional or pseudogenic, an earlier analysis of 587 of the donors relied on high-throughput TCR beta sequencing. Both class I and class II loci were covered by HLA typing, at four-digit resolution. Rather than using new phenotypic data, the later analysis identified candidate immune exposures from TCR beta sequences and from how often those sequences occurred across donors. Of the roughly 400 genotyped donors, approximately 80% fell in the genetic ancestry cluster associated with self-reported Caucasian donors. Donor age, sex, ethnicity and CMV serostatus were collected together with the repertoire data. Roughly 300 gigabases of sequencing data and roughly 90 million unique TCR sequences were included in an early release covering around 600 HLA-typed donors.

The CDR3 numbers 15 residues from cysteine through phenylalanine. Only the CDR3 DNA stays, 45 bases, in frame from base 1. Reading the germline V gene (reference sequence) gives CDR1 SEHNR and CDR2 FQNEAQ. V lost 2 bases and J lost 0 bases; the stretch between them is 8 bases long. In total, fewer than 750 healthy bone marrow donors made up the cohort. At the time of sampling, all cohort members were nominally healthy, though unrecorded immune exposures were likely present. The donor tested CMV seronegative and was one of the 352 seronegative cohort members. Each donor provided a peripheral blood sample, and peripheral blood mononuclear cells were used for TCR beta sequencing. Genomic DNA was extracted from the blood cell samples with the Qiagen DNeasy Blood Extraction Kit. The protocol used for the library was the immunoSEQ multiplex PCR assay. A mixture of 60 forward primers for TCR Vbeta segments and 13 reverse primers for TCR Jbeta segments was used in the multiplex PCR. Amplification of the CDR3 region of rearranged TCR beta genes was performed with a multiplex PCR assay on genomic DNA. The Illumina HiSeq System was used to sequence the amplified TCR beta libraries as 87-base-pair reads. The authors' pipeline ran thus. Across the 670 or so repertoires, a later analysis counted approximately 75 million unique TCR beta chains, around 11 million of which were shared by at least two donors. A nearest-neighbor algorithm error-corrected the raw reads and collapsed the reads into unique sequences, merging closely related sequences to remove PCR and sequencing errors. Alignment of CDR3 sequences to IMGT reference sequences was used to assign V, D and J gene segments. Each retained sequence needed at least a six-nucleotide match to both a V gene segment and a J gene segment. Rearrangements were called productive when the CDR3 lacked stop codons and stayed in frame with V and J; all others were non-productive. Following IMGT convention, CDR3 was defined as the stretch from the second conserved V-encoded cysteine up to the conserved J-encoded phenylalanine. The earlier analysis of 500 to 750 of the donors excluded any sequence lacking an unambiguous match to a single V gene segment. An earlier analysis of over 450 of the donors classified V segments as functional when productive rearrangements were above 56.7% and as segregating when the standard deviation between donors was above 5%. A statistical classification framework was developed to diagnose cytomegalovirus status using the catalog of TCR beta chain sequences. In a later analysis, V and J genes were assigned by comparing TCR nucleotide sequences against IMGT/GENE-DB human TR gene sequences. The TCRdist pipeline was used in a later analysis to assign CDR3 sequences and most-parsimonious VDJ recombination scenarios. In a later analysis, each TCR beta chain was defined by its CDR3 amino acid sequence together with its V-gene family, and reads without a unique V-gene family were excluded. In a later analysis, nearly 600 highly shared, low-generation-probability nucleotide sequences were removed to address suspected cross-contamination and a sequencing artifact. In a later analysis, a clonal expansion index for each public chain was calculated from normalized within-repertoire ranks of inferred template counts. In a later analysis, generation probabilities were computed using a VDJ recombination model fitted to out-of-frame rearrangements, and the results were checked against IGoR. A later analysis scored TCR-TCR, TCR-HLA and TCR-CMV co-occurrence with hypergeometric tests, applying a repertoire-size bias correction to TCR pairs. To estimate false discovery rates, a later analysis permuted the HLA or CMV assignments 20 times. In a later analysis, co-occurring TCRs were grouped with DBSCAN, and TCRdist sequence similarity was added when clustering was performed within HLA-allele-positive subsets. Co-occurrence clustering excluded repertoires with fewer than 30,000 or more than 120,000 public chains, plus five with anomalous nucleotide sharing. Imported from immuneACCESS, the table was reduced by TCRdb to in-frame sequences with V and J called. These copies leave out some clones; in studies compared against another copy, an unresolved V gene accounts for under half, and the cause of the remainder is not known. That table supplies the V and J calls and clone size; D and trimming were determined from the DNA. The sample records roughly 120,000 clones, 75% to 85% of which are singletons. The top ten hold about 2% of the sample.

Remarks on this clone: What antigen it recognizes has not been identified. Within one base of it there is no much larger clone, and no base qualities were kept.

Beyond this particular receptor, the publication reports: Several of the top co-occurrence clusters appeared to be linked to parvovirus B19, influenza, CMV and Epstein-Barr virus, according to a later analysis. A further reported finding was that TCR beta sequences accurately predicted the HLA-A and HLA-B alleles for most subjects in the first cohort. Cytomegalovirus status was reported to be diagnosed by the classifier with high specificity and sensitivity in both the original and validation cohorts. Immune exposure information for the cohort was limited to CMV serostatus. Correlated functional status among segregating V segments might reflect linkage disequilibrium, but an unknown experimental factor could not be ruled out. A later analysis found that most CMV-associated TCR beta chains appeared HLA-restricted, with HLA associations seemingly driven largely by CMV exposure. A later genetic analysis reported fewer N-insertions in productive TCRs among donors in an Asian-associated ancestry cluster than the roughly 620-donor mean. In a later analysis, HLA-associated TCR beta chains were found to be more clonally expanded and to have lower generation probabilities than equally common non-associated chains. While some public TCRs were present in many individuals, most TCR sequences turned up only very rarely across donors. Because the 87-base-pair reads could not distinguish some IMGT-functional V segments, including TRBV6-2 and TRBV6-3, those segments were excluded. According to the authors, the approach could potentially be generalized to other disease states and immunological phenotypes. A group of highly shared sequence variants was considered likely to be a technical artifact of the sequencing pipeline. Strong co-occurrence of HLA alleles, especially DR and DQ, made assigning TCR associations to individual alleles difficult. A few of the identified cytomegalovirus-associated TCR beta chains were confirmed in vitro to be specific for cytomegalovirus antigens. Roughly uniform sequencing depth across donors was assumed in presence/absence analyses, although this assumption may not hold. Because some donors lacked HLA typing at each locus, the association tests relied only on the typed subset. At a false discovery rate of 0.05, a later analysis linked 16,951 TCR beta sequences to specific HLA alleles. An earlier analysis of approximately 540 of the donors showed that most TCR beta V segments appeared in productive rearrangements either about 90% or about 30% of the time, which broadly matched IMGT annotations. Because counts were too low, seventeen rarely observed V segments, including chromosome 9 orphons, were left out of the earlier analysis of some 640 of the donors. An association between a missense DCLRE1C variant and V-gene and J-gene trimming of TCR beta chains was found in a later genetic analysis and replicated in an independent cohort. The study gave a list of some 150 TCR beta chains associated with cytomegalovirus. The cohort was sequenced for TCR beta chains only, and without alpha or paired-chain data the features that could be detected were limited. In a later analysis, the rate of TCR association differed among HLA loci, with DRB1 alleles having the most associated TCRs and HLA-C alleles having the fewest.

The receptor comes from a man aged 18 to 29 in good health and CMV-seronegative. The rearranged segments are TRBV7-9 and TRBJ1-3; the D gene remains uncertain. The sample taken for sequencing was PBMCs. In nucleotides, the sequence is TGTGCCAGCAGCTTACTCGGACTCTCTGGAAACACCATATATTTT. Its protein product is CASSLLGLSGNTIYF. Where the CDR3 stops, the reference TRBV7-9 and TRBJ1-3 genes take over; the full variable domain is DTGVSQNPRHKITKRGQNVTFRCDPISEHNRLYWYRQTLGQGPEFLTYFQNEAQLEKSRLLSDRFSAERPKGSFSTLEIQRTEQGDSAMYLCASSLLGLSGNTIYFGEGSWLTVV.